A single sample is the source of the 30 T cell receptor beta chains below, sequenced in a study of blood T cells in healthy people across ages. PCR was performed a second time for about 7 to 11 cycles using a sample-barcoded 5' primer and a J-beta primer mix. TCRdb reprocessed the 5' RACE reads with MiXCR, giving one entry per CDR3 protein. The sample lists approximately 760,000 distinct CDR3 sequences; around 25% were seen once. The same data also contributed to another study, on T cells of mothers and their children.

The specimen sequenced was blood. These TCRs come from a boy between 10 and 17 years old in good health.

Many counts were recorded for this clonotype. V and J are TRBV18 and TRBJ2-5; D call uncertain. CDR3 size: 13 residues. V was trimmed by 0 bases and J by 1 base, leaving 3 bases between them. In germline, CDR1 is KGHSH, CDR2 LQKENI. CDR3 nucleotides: TGTGCCAGCTCACCACCGGTCCAAGAGACCCAGTACTTC. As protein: CASSPPVQETQYF.

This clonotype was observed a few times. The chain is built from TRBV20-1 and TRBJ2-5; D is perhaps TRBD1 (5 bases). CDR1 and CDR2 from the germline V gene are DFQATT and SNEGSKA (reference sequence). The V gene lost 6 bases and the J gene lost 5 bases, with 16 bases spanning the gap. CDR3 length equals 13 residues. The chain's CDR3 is CSAPVFGAETQYF. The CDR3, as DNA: TGCAGTGCCCCCGTTTTTGGGGCGGAGACCCAGTACTTC.

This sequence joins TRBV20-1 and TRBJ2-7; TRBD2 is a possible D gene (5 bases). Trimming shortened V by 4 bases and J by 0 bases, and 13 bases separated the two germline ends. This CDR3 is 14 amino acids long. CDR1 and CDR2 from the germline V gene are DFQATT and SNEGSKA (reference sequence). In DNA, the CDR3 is TGCAGTGCTATGGGGAGCGATGCCTCCTACGAGCAGTACTTC. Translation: CSAMGSDASYEQYF.

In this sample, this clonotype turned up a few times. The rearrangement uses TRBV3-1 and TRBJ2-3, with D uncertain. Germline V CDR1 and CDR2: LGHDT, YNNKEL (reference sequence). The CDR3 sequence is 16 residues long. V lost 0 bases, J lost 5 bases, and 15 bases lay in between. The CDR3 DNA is TGTGCCAGCAGCCAAGATGAGAGTCGATCCGAAGATACGCAGTATTTT. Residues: CASSQDESRSEDTQYF.

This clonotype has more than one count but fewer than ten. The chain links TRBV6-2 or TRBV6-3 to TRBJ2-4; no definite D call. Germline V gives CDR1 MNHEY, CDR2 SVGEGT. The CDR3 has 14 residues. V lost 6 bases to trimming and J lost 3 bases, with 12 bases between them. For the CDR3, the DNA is TGTGCCAGCAGCTTAGACGAAGACAAAAACATTCAGTACTTC. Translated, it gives CASSLDEDKNIQYF.

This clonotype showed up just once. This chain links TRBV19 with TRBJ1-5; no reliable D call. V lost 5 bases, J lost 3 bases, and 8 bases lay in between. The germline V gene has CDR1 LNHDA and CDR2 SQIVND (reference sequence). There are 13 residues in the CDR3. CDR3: CASSGNPNQPQHF. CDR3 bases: TGTGCCAGTAGTGGAAACCCCAATCAGCCCCAGCATTTT. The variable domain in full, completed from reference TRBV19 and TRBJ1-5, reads DGGITQSPKYLFRKEGQNVTLSCEQNLNHDAMYWYRQDPGQGLRLIYYSQIVNDFQKGDIAEGYSVSREKKESFPLTVTSAQKNPTAFYLCASSGNPNQPQHFGDGTRLSIL.

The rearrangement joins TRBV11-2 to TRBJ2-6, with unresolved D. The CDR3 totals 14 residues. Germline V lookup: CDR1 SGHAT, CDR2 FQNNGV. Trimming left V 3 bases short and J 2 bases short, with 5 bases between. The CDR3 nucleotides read TGTGCCAGCAGCTTTGAGCCTGGGGCCAACGTCCTGACTTTC. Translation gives CASSFEPGANVLTF.

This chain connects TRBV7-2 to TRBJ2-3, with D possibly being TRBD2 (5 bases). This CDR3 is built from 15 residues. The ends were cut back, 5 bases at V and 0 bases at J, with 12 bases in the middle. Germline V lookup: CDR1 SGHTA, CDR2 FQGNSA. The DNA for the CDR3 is TGTGCCAGCAGCGAAACTAGATCAAGCACAGATACGCAGTATTTT. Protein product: CASSETRSSTDTQYF.

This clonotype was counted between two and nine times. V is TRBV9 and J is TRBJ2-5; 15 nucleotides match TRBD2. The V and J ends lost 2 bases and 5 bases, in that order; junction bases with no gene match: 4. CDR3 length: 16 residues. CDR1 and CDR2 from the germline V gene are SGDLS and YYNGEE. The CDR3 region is CASSVGLAGGEETQYF. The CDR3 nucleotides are TGTGCCAGCAGCGTGGGACTAGCGGGGGGAGAGGAGACCCAGTACTTC.

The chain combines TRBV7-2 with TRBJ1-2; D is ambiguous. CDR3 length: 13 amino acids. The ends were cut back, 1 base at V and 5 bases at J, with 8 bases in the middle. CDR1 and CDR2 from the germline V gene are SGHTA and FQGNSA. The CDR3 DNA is TGTGCCAGCAGCTTAGATGGGAGGTATGGCTACACCTTC. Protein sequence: CASSLDGRYGYTF.

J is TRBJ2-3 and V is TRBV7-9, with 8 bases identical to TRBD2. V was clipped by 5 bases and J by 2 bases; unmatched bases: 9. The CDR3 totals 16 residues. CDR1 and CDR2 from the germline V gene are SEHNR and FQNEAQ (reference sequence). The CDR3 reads CASSPTGLVTTDTQYF. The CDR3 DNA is TGTGCCAGCAGCCCGACGGGACTAGTTACCACAGATACGCAGTATTTT.

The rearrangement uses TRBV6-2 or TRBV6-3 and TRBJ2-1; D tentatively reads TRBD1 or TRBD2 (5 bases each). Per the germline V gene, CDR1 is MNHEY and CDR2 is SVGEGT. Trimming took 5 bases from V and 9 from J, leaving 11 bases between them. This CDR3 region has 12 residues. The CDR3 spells CASSRGPGEQFF. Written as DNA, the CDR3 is TGTGCCAGCAGTAGGGGACCTGGTGAGCAGTTCTTC.

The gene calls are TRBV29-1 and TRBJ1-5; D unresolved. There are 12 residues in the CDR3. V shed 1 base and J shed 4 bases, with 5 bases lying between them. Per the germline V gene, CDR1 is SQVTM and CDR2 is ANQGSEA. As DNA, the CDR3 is TGCAGCGTTGAAGTCGCGAATCAGCCCCAGCATTTT. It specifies CSVEVANQPQHF.

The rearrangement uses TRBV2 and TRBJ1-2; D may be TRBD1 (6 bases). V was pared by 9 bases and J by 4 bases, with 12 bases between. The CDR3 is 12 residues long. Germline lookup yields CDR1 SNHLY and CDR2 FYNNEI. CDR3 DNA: TGTGCCAGTACACAGGGCGCCTATGGCTACACCTTC. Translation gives CASTQGAYGYTF.

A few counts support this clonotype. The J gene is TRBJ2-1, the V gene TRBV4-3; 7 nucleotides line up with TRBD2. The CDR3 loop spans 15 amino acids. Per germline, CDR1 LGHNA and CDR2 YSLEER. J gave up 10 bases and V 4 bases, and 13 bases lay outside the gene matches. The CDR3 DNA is TGCGCCAGCAGCCTAGCGGCGGGGGTTAGGCACGAGCAGTTCTTC. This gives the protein CASSLAAGVRHEQFF.

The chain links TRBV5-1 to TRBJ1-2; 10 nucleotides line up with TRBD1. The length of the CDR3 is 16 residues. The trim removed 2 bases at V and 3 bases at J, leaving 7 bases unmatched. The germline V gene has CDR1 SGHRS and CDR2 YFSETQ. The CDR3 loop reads CASSFGTGVKDYGYTF. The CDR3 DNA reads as TGCGCCAGCAGCTTCGGGACAGGGGTGAAGGACTATGGCTACACCTTC. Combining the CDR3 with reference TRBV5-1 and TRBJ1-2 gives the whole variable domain KAGVTQTPRYLIKTRGQQVTLSCSPISGHRSVSWYQQTPGQGLQFLFEYFSETQRNKGNFPGRFSGRQFSNSRSEMNVSTLELGDSALYLCASSFGTGVKDYGYTFGSGTRLTVV.

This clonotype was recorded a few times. The CDR3 protein is CAISNRTNYGYTF. The CDR3 nucleotides are TGTGCCATCAGTAACCGGACTAACTATGGCTACACCTTC. This chain joins TRBV10-3 and TRBJ1-2; the D is unclear. Trimming stripped 5 bases from V and 0 bases from J, with 7 bases between. The germline V gene encodes CDR1 ENHRY and CDR2 SYGVKD. This CDR3 has 13 amino acids.

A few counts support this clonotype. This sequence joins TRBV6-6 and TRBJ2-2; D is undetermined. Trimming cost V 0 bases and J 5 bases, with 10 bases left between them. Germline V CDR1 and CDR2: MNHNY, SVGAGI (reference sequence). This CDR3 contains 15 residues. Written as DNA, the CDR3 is TGTGCCAGCAGTTACTCAATCACGTCTACCGGGGAGCTGTTTTTT. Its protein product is CASSYSITSTGELFF.

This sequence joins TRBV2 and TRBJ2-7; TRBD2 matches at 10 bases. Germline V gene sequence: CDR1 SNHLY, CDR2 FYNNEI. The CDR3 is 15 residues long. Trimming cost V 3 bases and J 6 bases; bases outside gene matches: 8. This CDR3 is CASSERSSGRREQYF. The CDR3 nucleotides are TGTGCCAGCAGTGAGCGGTCTAGCGGGAGACGCGAGCAGTACTTC. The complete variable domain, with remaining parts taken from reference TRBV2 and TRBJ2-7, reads EPEVTQTPSHQVTQMGQEVILRCVPISNHLYFYWYRQILGQKVEFLVSFYNNEISEKSEIFDDQFSVERPDGSNFTLKIRSTKLEDSAMYFCASSERSSGRREQYFGPGTRLTVT.

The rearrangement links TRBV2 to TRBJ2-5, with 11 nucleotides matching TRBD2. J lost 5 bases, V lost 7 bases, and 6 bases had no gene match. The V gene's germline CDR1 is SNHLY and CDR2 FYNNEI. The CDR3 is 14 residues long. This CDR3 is CASIKLAGVETQYF. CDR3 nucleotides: TGTGCCAGCATAAAACTAGCGGGAGTCGAGACCCAGTACTTC.

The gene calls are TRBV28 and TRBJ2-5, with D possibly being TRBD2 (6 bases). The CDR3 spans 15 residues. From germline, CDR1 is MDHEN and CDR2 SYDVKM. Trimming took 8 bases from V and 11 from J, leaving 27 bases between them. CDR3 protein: CASGRLAEPTGEQYF. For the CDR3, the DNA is TGTGCCAGCGGGCGCTTAGCGGAACCGACGGGGGAGCAGTACTTC.

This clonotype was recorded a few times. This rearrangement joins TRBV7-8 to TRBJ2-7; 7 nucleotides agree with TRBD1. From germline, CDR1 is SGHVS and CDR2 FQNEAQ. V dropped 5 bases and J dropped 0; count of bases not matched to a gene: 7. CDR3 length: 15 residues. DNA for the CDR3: TGTGCCAGCAGCCCAGACAGGGTGGGCTCCTACGAGCAGTACTTC. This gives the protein CASSPDRVGSYEQYF.

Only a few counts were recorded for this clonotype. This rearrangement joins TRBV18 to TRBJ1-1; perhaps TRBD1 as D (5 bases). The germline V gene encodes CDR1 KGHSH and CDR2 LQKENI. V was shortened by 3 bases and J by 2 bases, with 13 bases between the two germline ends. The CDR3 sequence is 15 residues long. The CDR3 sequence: CASSPPGQTNTEAFF. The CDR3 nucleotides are TGTGCCAGCTCACCCCCGGGGCAGACAAACACTGAAGCTTTCTTT.

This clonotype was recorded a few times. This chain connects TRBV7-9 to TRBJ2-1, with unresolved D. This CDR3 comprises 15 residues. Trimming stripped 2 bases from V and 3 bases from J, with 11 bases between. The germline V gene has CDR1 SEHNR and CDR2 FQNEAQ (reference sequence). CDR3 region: CASSLSLGLYNEQFF. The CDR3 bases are TGTGCCAGCAGCTTATCGTTAGGTCTCTACAATGAGCAGTTCTTC.

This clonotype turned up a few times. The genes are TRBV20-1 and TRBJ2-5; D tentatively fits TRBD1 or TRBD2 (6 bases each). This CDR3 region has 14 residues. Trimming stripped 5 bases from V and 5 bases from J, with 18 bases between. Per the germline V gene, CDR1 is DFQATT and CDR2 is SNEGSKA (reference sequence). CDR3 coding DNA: TGCAGTGCTCCCGACCGTTCGGGGGCGGAGACCCAGTACTTC. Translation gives CSAPDRSGAETQYF.

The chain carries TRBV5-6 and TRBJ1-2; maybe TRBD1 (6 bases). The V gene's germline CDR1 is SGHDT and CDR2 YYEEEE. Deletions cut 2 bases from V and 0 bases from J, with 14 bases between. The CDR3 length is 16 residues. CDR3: CASSLLQGAPNYGYTF. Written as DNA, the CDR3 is TGTGCCAGCAGCTTACTACAGGGAGCGCCTAACTATGGCTACACCTTC. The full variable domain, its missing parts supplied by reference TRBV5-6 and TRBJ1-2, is DAGVTQSPTHLIKTRGQQVTLRCSPKSGHDTVSWYQQALGQGPQFIFQYYEEEERQRGNFPDRFSGHQFPNYSSELNVNALLLGDSALYLCASSLLQGAPNYGYTFGSGTRLTVV.

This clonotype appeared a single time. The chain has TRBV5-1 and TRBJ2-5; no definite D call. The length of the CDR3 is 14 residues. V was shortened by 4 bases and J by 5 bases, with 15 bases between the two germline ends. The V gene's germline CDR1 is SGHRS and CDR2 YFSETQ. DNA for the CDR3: TGCGCCAGCAGCGGTAGGCCCAAGGATGAGACCCAGTACTTC. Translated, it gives CASSGRPKDETQYF.

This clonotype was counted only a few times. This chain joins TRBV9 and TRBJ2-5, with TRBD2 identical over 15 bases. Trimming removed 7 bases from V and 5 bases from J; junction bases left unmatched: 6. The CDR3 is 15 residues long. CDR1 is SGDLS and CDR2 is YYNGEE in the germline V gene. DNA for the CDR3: TGTGCCAGCGGGACTAGCGGGGGGCCCAGTGAGACCCAGTACTTC. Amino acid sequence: CASGTSGGPSETQYF.

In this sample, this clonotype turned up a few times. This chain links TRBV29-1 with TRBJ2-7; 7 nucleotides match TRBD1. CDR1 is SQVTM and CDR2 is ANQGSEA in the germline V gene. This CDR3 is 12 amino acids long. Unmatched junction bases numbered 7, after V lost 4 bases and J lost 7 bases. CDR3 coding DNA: TGCAGCGTTGCACAGACAGGGATGGAGCAGTACTTC. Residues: CSVAQTGMEQYF.

The CDR3 sequence is CASSYSGRTGVFGYTF. In nucleotides, the CDR3 is TGTGCCAGCAGCTATAGTGGGCGGACAGGGGTGTTCGGCTACACCTTC. J is TRBJ1-2 and V is TRBV7-2; TRBD1 matches at 9 bases. In germline, CDR1 is SGHTA, CDR2 FQGNSA. This CDR3 is built from 16 residues. Losses at the gene ends were 4 bases for V and 8 bases for J; bases not matched to a gene: 14.